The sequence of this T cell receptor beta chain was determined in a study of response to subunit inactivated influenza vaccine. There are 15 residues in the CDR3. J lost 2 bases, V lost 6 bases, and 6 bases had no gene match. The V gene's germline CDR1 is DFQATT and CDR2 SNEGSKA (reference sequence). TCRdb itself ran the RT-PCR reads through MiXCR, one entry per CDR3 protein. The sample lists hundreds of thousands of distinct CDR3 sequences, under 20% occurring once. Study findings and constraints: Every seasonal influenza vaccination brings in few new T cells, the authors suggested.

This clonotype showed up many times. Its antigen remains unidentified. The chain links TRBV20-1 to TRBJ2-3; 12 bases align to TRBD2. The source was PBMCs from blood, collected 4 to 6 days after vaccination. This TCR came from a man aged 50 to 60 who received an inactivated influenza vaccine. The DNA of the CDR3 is TGCAGTGCCAGGGGACTAGCGGGTAACACAGATACGCAGTATTTT. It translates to CSARGLAGNTDTQYF.